Listed below are T cell receptor beta chains from one sample, sequenced in a study of T cell changes during pregnancy in multiple sclerosis. Clones were read by immunoSEQ multiplex PCR, and TCRdb kept only the in-frame ones, dropping some. The repertoire includes some 47,000 clones, approximately 90% of them detected once, and less than 2% sits in the top ten. Source: peripheral blood, taken in the first trimester of pregnancy. These receptors came from a female donor with multiple sclerosis, enrolled in a pregnancy study. Each CDR3 is given with its conserved first and last residue. A D gene is named only where the DNA matches it firmly. Clone size appears in some rows only: once, few, many, or a class for an expanded clone.

size	D	V	J	DNA	CDR3
NA	TRBD2	TRBV28	TRBJ2-5	TGTGCCAGCAGTCTAGCGGATCAGGAGACCCAGTACTTC	CASSLADQETQYF
once	NA	TRBV5-1	TRBJ1-2	TGCGCCAGCAGCCCTACTGGGCTCAGAAGCTATGGCTACACCTTC	CASSPTGLRSYGYTF
NA	NA	TRBV11-1	TRBJ1-6	TGTGCCAGCAGGGGAGGCTGGGGCAGCACCCTCTTCCGTAATTCACCCCTCCACTTT	CASRGGWGSTLFRNSPLHF
NA	NA	TRBV28	TRBJ1-1	TGTGCCAGCAGAGGGACTGGGAACACTGAAGCTTTCTTT	CASRGTGNTEAFF
NA	NA	TRBV5-4	TRBJ1-2	TGTGCCAGCAGCCCCGACAGGAACTATGGCTACACCTTC	CASSPDRNYGYTF
few	TRBD1	TRBV4-1	TRBJ2-2	TGCGCCAGCAGAATAAGACAGGGTCTGACCGGGGAGCTGTTTTTT	CASRIRQGLTGELFF
NA	TRBD2	TRBV7-9	TRBJ2-6	TGTGCCAGCAGCGCGGGAGACTCTGGGGCCAACGTCCTGACTTTC	CASSAGDSGANVLTF
NA	NA	TRBV7-9	TRBJ1-3	TGTGCCAGCAGCTTAGGATCCGGGTCTGGAAACACCATATATTTT	CASSLGSGSGNTIYF
NA	NA	TRBV28	TRBJ1-1	TGTGCCGGCCGTGCGGGATGGAACACTGAAGCTTTCTTT	CAGRAGWNTEAFF
NA	NA	TRBV5-1	TRBJ2-6	TGCGCCAGCAGCCCGACTTTGTGGATATCCGGGGCCAACGTCCTGACTTTC	CASSPTLWISGANVLTF
NA	TRBD1	TRBV27	TRBJ2-7	TGTGCCAGCAGTTCGTCCCTGGACAGGGTGGACGAGCAGTACTTC	CASSSSLDRVDEQYF
NA	NA	TRBV11-2	TRBJ2-1	TGTGCCACTAACAGGGCCCATGAGCAGTTCTTC	CATNRAHEQFF
NA	NA	TRBV7-6	TRBJ2-1	TGTGCCAGCAGTCTAACAAGGAGCTCCTACAATGAGCAGTTCTTC	CASSLTRSSYNEQFF
NA	TRBD1	TRBV5-4	TRBJ1-1	TGTGCCAGCGTTTCAGGACAGGGCTACACTGAAGCTTTCTTT	CASVSGQGYTEAFF
NA	NA	TRBV7-9	TRBJ2-6	TGTGCCAGCAGCCTCCGGCTGGGCGCTGGGGCCAACGTCCTGACTTTC	CASSLRLGAGANVLTF
NA	TRBD2	TRBV10-3	TRBJ2-7	TGTGCCATCAGTGAGTTGGCAGCGGGGGTCTACGAGCAGTACTTC	CAISELAAGVYEQYF
NA	TRBD1	TRBV7-9	TRBJ1-2	TGTGCCAGCAGCCTCCCCACGACAGGGGTCGACTATGGCTACACCTTC	CASSLPTTGVDYGYTF
NA	NA	TRBV10-3	TRBJ1-1	TGTGCCATCAGTGAGCAGAGGCTCGGCTCTGAAGCTTTCTTT	CAISEQRLGSEAFF
NA	NA	TRBV10-2	TRBJ2-5	TGCGCCAGCAGGCCCAGGGCGTACCAAGAGACCCAGTACTTC	CASRPRAYQETQYF
once	NA	TRBV19	TRBJ2-3	TGTGCCAGTAGTCTCCGACTACGGCCGCTTAGCACAGATACGCAGTATTTT	CASSLRLRPLSTDTQYF
once	NA	TRBV4-3	TRBJ1-3	TGCGCCAGCAGCCAAGCCCCGGGACAAAGCTCTGGAAACACCATATATTTT	CASSQAPGQSSGNTIYF
NA	TRBD2	TRBV28	TRBJ2-4	TGTGCCAGCAGCGGGGGGGCCGGAGCCAAAAACATTCAGTACTTC	CASSGGAGAKNIQYF
NA	NA	TRBV5-1	TRBJ2-1	TGCGCCAGCAGCTCCCAGGGCAGCACCTACAATGAGCAGTTCTTC	CASSSQGSTYNEQFF
NA	TRBD1	TRBV30	TRBJ1-4	TGTGCCTGGAGTGTACGGGCCCAGGGGGGTAAACTGTTTTTT	CAWSVRAQGGKLFF
NA	NA	TRBV6-5	TRBJ1-6	TGTGCCAGCAGCCGCCTGGTGTCAGGGATTTCACCCCTCCACTTT	CASSRLVSGISPLHF
medium-sized	TRBD1	TRBV4-3	TRBJ2-7	TGCGCCAGCAGCCTCCACAGGGGGCTCGCCTACGAGCAGTACTTC	CASSLHRGLAYEQYF
NA	TRBD1	TRBV5-1	TRBJ2-2	TGCGCCAGCAGCTTATGGGACAGATCCGAAACCGGGGAGCTGTTTTTT	CASSLWDRSETGELFF
few	TRBD1	TRBV6-5	TRBJ2-5	TGTGCCAGCAGTTACTCGTGGGACAGAGAAGAGACCCAGTACTTC	CASSYSWDREETQYF
NA	NA	TRBV21-1	TRBJ1-1	TGTTCGAGGCTAAGTGGGGAAGCTTTCTTT	CSRLSGEAFF
NA	TRBD2	TRBV6-6	TRBJ2-3	TGTGCCAGCAGTGGTCTAGCGGGGGGCCCCGATACGCAGTATTTT	CASSGLAGGPDTQYF
NA	TRBD1	TRBV10-2	TRBJ1-3	TGCGCCAGCCGGGACAGTGCGGGAAACACCATATATTTT	CASRDSAGNTIYF
NA	TRBD1	TRBV30	TRBJ1-1	TGTGCCTGGGACAGGGGAGTTACTGAAGCTTTCTTT	CAWDRGVTEAFF
NA	NA	TRBV18	TRBJ1-2	TGTGCCAGCTCACCCCCAGGGGATAGCTATGGCTACACCTTC	CASSPPGDSYGYTF
NA	TRBD1	TRBV4-1	TRBJ2-3	TGCGCCAGCAGCTTAGGGGCAGGGGGCGGGCGAGATACGCAGTATTTT	CASSLGAGGGRDTQYF
once	TRBD2	TRBV7-3	TRBJ2-5	TGTGCCAGCAGCTCCTTAGCGGGGTTGGAGACCCAGTACTTC	CASSSLAGLETQYF
NA	NA	TRBV7-2	TRBJ2-7	TGTGCCAGCAGCCTACCAGGGGTTGATGGCTACGAGCAGTACTTC	CASSLPGVDGYEQYF
few	TRBD1	TRBV19	TRBJ1-1	TGTGCCAGTAGTGACACGCGACAGGGGAACACTGAAGCTTTCTTT	CASSDTRQGNTEAFF
NA	NA	TRBV5-1	TRBJ1-4	TGCGCCAGCAGCTTGCTAGGGGCAGGTGAAAAACTGTTTTTT	CASSLLGAGEKLFF
NA	TRBD1	TRBV9	TRBJ2-2	TGTGCCAGCAGCTTCAACCCCGGGACAGGGGGCACCGGGGAGCTGTTTTTT	CASSFNPGTGGTGELFF
NA	NA	TRBV7-9	TRBJ2-4	TGTGCCAGCAGCTTAGTTGGGCATGCCAAAAACATTCAGTACTTC	CASSLVGHAKNIQYF
NA	TRBD2	TRBV15	TRBJ2-3	TGTGCCACCAGCAGAGATCGGAGGCCTAGCGGGAGAACTAGCACAGATACGCAGTATTTT	CATSRDRRPSGRTSTDTQYF
NA	TRBD2	TRBV28	TRBJ2-7	TGTGCCAGCAGTCTGACTAGCGGGGGGGCCTTAGACGAGCAGTACTTC	CASSLTSGGALDEQYF
once	TRBD1	TRBV7-9	TRBJ2-1	TGTGCCAGCAGCTCCCCGGACAGGGATCCCAATGAGCAGTTCTTC	CASSSPDRDPNEQFF
NA	NA	TRBV28	TRBJ1-2	TGTGCCAGCAGTTTGGGGGGCTATGGCTACACCTTC	CASSLGGYGYTF
NA	TRBD2	TRBV27	TRBJ2-7	TGTGCCAGCAGCTCAGGGACTAGACCCTACGAGCAGTACTTC	CASSSGTRPYEQYF
NA	TRBD2	TRBV5-1	TRBJ2-5	TGCGCCAGCAGCTTTTCTAGCGGGGGCTACCAAGAGACCCAGTACTTC	CASSFSSGGYQETQYF
NA	TRBD1	TRBV11-2	TRBJ1-1	TGTGCCAGCAGCTTTCTCGGGACAGGGGCTGAAGCTTTCTTT	CASSFLGTGAEAFF
NA	NA	TRBV7-2	TRBJ1-5	TGTGCCAGCAGCTTCAGGGGTCAGCCCCAGCATTTT	CASSFRGQPQHF
NA	TRBD1	TRBV5-1	TRBJ1-1	TGCGCCAGCAGCCCGGTTGGGCAGGGGGCGTGGAACACTGAAGCTTTCTTT	CASSPVGQGAWNTEAFF
NA	TRBD1	TRBV6-1	TRBJ2-6	TGTGCCAGCAGTCAACAGGGGTCTGGGGCCAACGTCCTGACTTTC	CASSQQGSGANVLTF
NA	NA	TRBV7-9	TRBJ2-2	TGTGCCAGCAGCCCTAGTGTCGGGGAGCTGTTTTTT	CASSPSVGELFF
few	TRBD1	TRBV18	TRBJ2-4	TGTGCCAGCTCAGGAAGACAGGGGCCGCCCTCCTTC	CASSGRQGPPSF
NA	NA	TRBV7-9	TRBJ1-1	TGTGCCAGCAGCTTCGGCAGGGCATCTTCTGAAGCTTTCTTT	CASSFGRASSEAFF
NA	NA	TRBV10-3	TRBJ1-2	TGTGCCATCAGTGACCAGGGTAACTATGGCTACACCTTC	CAISDQGNYGYTF
NA	NA	TRBV5-1	TRBJ1-2	TGCGCCAGCAGCCCGGGGGGGGGAAACTATGGCTACACCTTC	CASSPGGGNYGYTF
medium-sized	TRBD2	TRBV6-4	TRBJ2-1	TGTGCCAGCGAGAAGGGTCTTGGCGGGGGGGCAGGTGAGCAGTTCTTC	CASEKGLGGGAGEQFF
few	NA	TRBV19	TRBJ1-5	TGTGCCAGTAGTATTAGGAGAAGTCAGCCCCAGCATTTT	CASSIRRSQPQHF